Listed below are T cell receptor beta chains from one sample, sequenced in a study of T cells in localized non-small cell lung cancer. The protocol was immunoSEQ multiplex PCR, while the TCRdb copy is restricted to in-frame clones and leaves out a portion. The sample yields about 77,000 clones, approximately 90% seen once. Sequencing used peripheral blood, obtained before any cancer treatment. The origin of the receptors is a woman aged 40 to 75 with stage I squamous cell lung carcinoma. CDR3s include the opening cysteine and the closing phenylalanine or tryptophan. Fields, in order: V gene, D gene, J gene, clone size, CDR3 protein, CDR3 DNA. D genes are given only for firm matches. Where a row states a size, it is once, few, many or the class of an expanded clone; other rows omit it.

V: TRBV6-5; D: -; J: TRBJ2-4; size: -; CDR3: CASTSASGNIQYF; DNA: TGTGCCAGCACTTCGGCATCTGGAAACATTCAGTACTTC
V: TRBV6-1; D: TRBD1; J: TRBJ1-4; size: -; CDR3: CASSEAWTGRGEKLFF; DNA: TGTGCCAGCAGTGAAGCCTGGACAGGGAGAGGGGAAAAACTGTTTTTT
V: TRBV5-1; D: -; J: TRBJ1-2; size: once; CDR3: CASNLGAGNYGYTF; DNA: TGCGCCAGCAACCTTGGCGCAGGCAACTATGGCTACACCTTC
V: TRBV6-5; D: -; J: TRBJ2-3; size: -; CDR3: CASSSTGLSNTQYF; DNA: TGTGCCAGCAGTTCCACGGGTCTATCGAATACGCAGTATTTT
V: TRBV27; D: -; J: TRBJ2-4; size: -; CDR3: CASSSAKGNIKNIQYF; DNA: TGTGCCAGCAGTTCCGCCAAGGGGAACATCAAAAACATTCAGTACTTC
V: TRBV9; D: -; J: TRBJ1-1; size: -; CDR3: CASSVHIRTEAFF; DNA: TGTGCCAGCAGCGTTCACATCCGCACTGAAGCTTTCTTT
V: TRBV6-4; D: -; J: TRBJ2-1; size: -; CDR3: CASSDSGTSSYNEQFF; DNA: TGTGCCAGCAGTGACTCGGGCACAAGCTCCTACAATGAGCAGTTCTTC
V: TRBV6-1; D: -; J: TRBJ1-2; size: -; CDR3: CASSQGRGYTF; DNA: TGTGCCAGCAGCCAGGGTCGCGGCTACACCTTC
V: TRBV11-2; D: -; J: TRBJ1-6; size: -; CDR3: CASSSPGRASYNSPLHF; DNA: TGTGCCAGCAGCTCGCCGGGCAGGGCCTCCTATAATTCACCCCTCCACTTT
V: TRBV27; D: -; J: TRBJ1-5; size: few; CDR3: CASSLRPGNQPQHF; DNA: TGTGCCAGCAGTTTAAGGCCAGGGAATCAGCCCCAGCATTTT
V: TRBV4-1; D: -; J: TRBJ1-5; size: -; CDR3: CASSQERSGADQPQHF; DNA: TGCGCCAGCAGCCAAGAGAGGTCGGGGGCGGATCAGCCCCAGCATTTT
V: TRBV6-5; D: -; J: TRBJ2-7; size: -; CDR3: CASSYGAGQYF; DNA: TGTGCCAGCAGTTACGGGGCGGGGCAGTACTTC